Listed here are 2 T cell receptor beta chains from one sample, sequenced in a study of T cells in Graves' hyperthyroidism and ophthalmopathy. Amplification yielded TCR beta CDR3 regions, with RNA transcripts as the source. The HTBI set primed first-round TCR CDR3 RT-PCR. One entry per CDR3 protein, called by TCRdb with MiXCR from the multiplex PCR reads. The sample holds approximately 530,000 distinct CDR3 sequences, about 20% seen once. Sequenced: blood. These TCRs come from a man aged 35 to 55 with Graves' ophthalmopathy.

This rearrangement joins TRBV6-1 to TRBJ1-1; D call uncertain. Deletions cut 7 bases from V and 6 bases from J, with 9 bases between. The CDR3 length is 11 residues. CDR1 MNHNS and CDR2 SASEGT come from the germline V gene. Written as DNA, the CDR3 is TGTGCCAGCATCCGGTATGCTGAAGCTTTCTTT. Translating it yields CASIRYAEAFF.

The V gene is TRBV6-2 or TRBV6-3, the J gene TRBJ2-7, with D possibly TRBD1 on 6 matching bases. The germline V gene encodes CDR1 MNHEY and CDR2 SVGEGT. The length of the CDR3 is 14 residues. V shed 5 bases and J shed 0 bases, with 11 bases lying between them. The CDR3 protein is CASSPWTASYEQYF. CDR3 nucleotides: TGTGCCAGCAGTCCATGGACAGCCTCCTACGAGCAGTACTTC.